One T cell receptor (beta chain) is described in this entry. This sample is drawn from a study of control samples from healthy donors and cancer patients. TCRdb keeps only in-frame clones here, not all; method: immunoSEQ multiplex PCR. Among about 96,000 clones listed, over 90% were seen once. Looked up from germline, CDR1 is SEHNR and CDR2 is FQNEAQ (reference sequence). CDR3 length: 14 amino acids. Trimming cost V 8 bases and J 0 bases, with 12 bases left between them. The TCR comes from a man between 18 and 35 years old in good health. The sample was blood. The V gene is TRBV7-9, the J gene TRBJ2-3; D gene unclear. This CDR3 is CASWPIPSTDTQYF. The CDR3 bases are TGTGCCAGCTGGCCCATTCCTAGCACAGATACGCAGTATTTT.